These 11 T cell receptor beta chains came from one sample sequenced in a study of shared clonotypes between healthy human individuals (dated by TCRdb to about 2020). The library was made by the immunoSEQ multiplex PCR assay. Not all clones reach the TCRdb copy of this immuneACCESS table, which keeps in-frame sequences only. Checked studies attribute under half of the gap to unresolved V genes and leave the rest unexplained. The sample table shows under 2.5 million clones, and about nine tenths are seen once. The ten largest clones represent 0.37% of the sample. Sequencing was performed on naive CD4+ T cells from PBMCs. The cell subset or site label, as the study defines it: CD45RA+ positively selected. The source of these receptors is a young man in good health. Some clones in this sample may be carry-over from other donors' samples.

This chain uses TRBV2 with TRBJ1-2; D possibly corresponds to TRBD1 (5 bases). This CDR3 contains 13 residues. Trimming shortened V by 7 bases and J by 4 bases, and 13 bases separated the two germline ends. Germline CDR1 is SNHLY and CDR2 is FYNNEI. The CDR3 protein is CASTKTDSYGYTF. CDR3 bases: TGTGCCAGCACCAAAACCGACAGCTATGGCTACACCTTC.

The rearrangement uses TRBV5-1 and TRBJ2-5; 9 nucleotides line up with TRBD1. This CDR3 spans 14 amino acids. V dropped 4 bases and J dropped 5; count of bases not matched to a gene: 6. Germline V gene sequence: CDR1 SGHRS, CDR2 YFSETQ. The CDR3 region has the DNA TGCGCCAGCAGCACAGGGGGCCCGGGGGAGACCCAGTACTTC. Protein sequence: CASSTGGPGETQYF. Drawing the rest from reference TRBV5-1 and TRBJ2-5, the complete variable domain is KAGVTQTPRYLIKTRGQQVTLSCSPISGHRSVSWYQQTPGQGLQFLFEYFSETQRNKGNFPGRFSGRQFSNSRSEMNVSTLELGDSALYLCASSTGGPGETQYFGPGTRLLVL.

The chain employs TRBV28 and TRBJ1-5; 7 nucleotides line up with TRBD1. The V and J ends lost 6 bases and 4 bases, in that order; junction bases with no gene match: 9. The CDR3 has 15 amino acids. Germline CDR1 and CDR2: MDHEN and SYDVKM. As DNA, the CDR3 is TGTGCCAGCAGGTCTCCGGGACAGCAAAATCAGCCCCAGCATTTT. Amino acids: CASRSPGQQNQPQHF.

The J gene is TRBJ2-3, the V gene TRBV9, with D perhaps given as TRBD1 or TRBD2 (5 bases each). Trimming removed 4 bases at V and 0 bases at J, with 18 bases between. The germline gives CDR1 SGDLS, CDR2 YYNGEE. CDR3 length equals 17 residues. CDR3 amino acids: CASSPQVGRVSTDTQYF. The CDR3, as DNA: TGTGCCAGCAGCCCTCAGGTGGGGCGGGTAAGCACAGATACGCAGTATTTT.

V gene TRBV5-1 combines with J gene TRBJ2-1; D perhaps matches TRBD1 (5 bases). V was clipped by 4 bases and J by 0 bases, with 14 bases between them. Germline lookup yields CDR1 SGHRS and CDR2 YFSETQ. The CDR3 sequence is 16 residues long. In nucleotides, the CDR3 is TGCGCCAGCAGCCCCTGGGGCTCCTCCTCCTACAATGAGCAGTTCTTC. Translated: CASSPWGSSSYNEQFF.

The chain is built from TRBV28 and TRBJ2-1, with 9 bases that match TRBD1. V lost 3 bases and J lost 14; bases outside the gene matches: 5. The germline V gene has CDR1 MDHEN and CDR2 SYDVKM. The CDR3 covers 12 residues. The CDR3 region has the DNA TGTGCCAGCAGTTTCGGGGGACAGGGCGAGTTCTTC. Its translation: CASSFGGQGEFF.

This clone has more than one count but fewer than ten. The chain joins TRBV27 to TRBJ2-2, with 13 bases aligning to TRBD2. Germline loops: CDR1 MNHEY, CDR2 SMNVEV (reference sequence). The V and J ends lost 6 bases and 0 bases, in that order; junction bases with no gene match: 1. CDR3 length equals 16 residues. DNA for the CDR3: TGTGCCAGCAGGGGACTAGCGGGGACGAACACCGGGGAGCTGTTTTTT. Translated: CASRGLAGTNTGELFF.

The CDR3 is CASSRGQSIEAFF. In nucleotides, the CDR3 is TGTGCCAGCAGTAGAGGACAGAGCATTGAAGCTTTCTTT. V gene TRBV6-5 combines with J gene TRBJ1-1, with a weak D call TRBD1 (6 bases). This CDR3 is built from 13 residues. Germline CDR1 MNHEY, CDR2 SVGAGI. With 5 bases removed from V and 7 bases from J, the gap between germline ends came to 14 bases.

The CDR3 nucleotides are TGCAGTGCTTCCTCAGAGCAGTACTTC. Residues: CSASSEQYF. The J gene is TRBJ2-7, the V gene TRBV20-1; no definite D call. This CDR3 has 9 residues. In germline, CDR1 is DFQATT, CDR2 SNEGSKA (reference sequence). V was pared by 5 bases and J by 7 bases, with 6 bases between.

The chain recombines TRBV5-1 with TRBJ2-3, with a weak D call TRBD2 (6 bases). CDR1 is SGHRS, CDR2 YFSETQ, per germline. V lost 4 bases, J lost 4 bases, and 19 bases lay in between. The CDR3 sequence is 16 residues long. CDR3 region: CASSPGTGYFPDTQYF. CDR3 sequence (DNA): TGCGCCAGCAGCCCTGGGACTGGTTACTTCCCAGATACGCAGTATTTT. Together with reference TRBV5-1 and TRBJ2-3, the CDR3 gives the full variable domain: KAGVTQTPRYLIKTRGQQVTLSCSPISGHRSVSWYQQTPGQGLQFLFEYFSETQRNKGNFPGRFSGRQFSNSRSEMNVSTLELGDSALYLCASSPGTGYFPDTQYFGPGTRLTVL.

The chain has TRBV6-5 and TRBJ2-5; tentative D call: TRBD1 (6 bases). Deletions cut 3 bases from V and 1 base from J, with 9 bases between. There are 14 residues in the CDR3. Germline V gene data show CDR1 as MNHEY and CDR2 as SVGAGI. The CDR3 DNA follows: TGTGCCAGCAGTTATTTAGGGGGCCAAGAGACCCAGTACTTC. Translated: CASSYLGGQETQYF.